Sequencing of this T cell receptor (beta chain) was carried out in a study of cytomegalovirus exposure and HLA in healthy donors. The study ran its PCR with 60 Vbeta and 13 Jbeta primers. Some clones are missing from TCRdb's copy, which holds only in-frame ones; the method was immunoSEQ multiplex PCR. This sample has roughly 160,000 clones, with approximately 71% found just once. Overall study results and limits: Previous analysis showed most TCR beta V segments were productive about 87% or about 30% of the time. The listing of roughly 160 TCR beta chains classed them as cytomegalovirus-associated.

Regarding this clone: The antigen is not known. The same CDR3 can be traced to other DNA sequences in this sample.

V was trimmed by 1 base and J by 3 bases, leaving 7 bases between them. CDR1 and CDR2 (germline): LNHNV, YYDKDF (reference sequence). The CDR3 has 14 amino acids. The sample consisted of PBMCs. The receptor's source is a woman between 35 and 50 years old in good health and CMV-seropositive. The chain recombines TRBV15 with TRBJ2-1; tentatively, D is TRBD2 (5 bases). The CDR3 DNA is TGTGCCACCAGCAGAGCGGGGAGCTACAATGAGCAGTTCTTC. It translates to CATSRAGSYNEQFF.